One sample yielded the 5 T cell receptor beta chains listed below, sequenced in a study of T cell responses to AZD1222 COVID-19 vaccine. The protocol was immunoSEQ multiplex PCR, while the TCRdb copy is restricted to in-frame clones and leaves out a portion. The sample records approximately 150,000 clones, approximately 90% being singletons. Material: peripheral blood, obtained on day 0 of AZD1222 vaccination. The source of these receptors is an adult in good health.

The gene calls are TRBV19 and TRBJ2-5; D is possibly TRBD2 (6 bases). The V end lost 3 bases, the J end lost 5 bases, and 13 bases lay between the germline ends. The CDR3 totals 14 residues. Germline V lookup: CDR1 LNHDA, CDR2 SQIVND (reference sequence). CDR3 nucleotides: TGTGCCAGTAGTATGACGGGGGTGAGGGAGACCCAGTACTTC. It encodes CASSMTGVRETQYF.

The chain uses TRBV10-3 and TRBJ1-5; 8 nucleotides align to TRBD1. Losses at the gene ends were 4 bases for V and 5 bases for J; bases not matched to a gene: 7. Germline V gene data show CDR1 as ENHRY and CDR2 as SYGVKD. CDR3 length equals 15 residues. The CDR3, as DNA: TGTGCCATCAGTGGCGGACAGGGCGATGATCAGCCCCAGCATTTT. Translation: CAISGGQGDDQPQHF.

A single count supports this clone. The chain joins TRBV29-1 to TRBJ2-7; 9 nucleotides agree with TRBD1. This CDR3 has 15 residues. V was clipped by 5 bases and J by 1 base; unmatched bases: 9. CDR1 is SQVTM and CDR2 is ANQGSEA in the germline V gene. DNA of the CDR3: TGCAGCGTTTCCTCCGGGACAGGGTCTTCCTACGAGCAGTACTTC. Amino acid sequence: CSVSSGTGSSYEQYF.

The CDR3 here is CASSPTGILSPLHF. CDR3 DNA: TGTGCCAGCAGTCCTACAGGGATCCTTTCACCCCTCCACTTT. The V and J genes are TRBV6-5 and TRBJ1-6, with D maybe TRBD1 (6 bases). This CDR3 comprises 14 residues. V was trimmed by 5 bases and J by 9 bases, leaving 14 bases between them. Germline-derived CDR1 and CDR2 are MNHEY and SVGAGI.

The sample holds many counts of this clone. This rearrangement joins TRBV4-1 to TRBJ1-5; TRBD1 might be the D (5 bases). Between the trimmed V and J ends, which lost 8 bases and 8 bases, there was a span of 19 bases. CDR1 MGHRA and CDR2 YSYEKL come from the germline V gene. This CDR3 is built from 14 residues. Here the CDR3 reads CASSRVWRGEPQHF. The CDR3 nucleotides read TGCGCCAGCTCAAGGGTGTGGCGGGGGGAGCCCCAGCATTTT.